The 3 T cell receptor beta chains given below trace back to one sample, sequenced in a study of monozygotic twins with inflammatory bowel disease. Reanalyzing the 5' RACE reads, TCRdb keeps one entry per CDR3 protein, without DNA. This sample's clone table lists some 450,000 distinct CDR3 sequences. What was sequenced was blood. The receptors stem from a human donor with ulcerative colitis or Crohn's disease, or a healthy co-twin of an affected twin (not recorded which).

V usage is TRBV4-3 and J usage is TRBJ2-7; lacking DNA, the TRBD2 call made by TCRdb goes unchecked. The CDR3 has 17 residues. The germline V gene encodes CDR1 LGHNA and CDR2 YSLEER. The CDR3 spells CASSQALLAGPRYEQYF.

V usage is TRBV2 and J usage is TRBJ1-2. Per the germline V gene, CDR1 is SNHLY and CDR2 is FYNNEI. The CDR3 extends over 14 amino acids. CDR3 amino acids: CASSVDTLNYGYTF.

J is TRBJ2-3 and V is TRBV19. The CDR3 is made up of 15 amino acids. From germline, CDR1 is LNHDA and CDR2 SQIVND (reference sequence). The CDR3 sequence is CASSIFMGSQYTQYF.